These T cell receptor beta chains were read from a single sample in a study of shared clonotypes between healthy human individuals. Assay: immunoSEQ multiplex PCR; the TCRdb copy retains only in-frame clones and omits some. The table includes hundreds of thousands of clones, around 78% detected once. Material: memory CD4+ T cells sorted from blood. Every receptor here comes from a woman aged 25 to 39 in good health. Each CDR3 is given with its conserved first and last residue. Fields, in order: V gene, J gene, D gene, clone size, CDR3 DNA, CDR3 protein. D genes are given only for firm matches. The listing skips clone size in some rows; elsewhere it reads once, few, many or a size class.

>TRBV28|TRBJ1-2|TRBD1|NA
TGTGCCAGCAGTGAGGACAGGAGAACCTATGGCTACACCTTC
CASSEDRRTYGYTF
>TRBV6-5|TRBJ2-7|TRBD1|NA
TGTGCCAGCAGTACCGACAGGGCCGGCTACGAGCAGTACTTC
CASSTDRAGYEQYF
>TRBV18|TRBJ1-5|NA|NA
TGTGCCAGCTCCCGCGACGGACAACAGCCCCAGCATTTT
CASSRDGQQPQHF
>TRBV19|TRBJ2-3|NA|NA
TGTGCCAGTAGTCCCCATATACTCATATGGATCACAGATACGCAGTATTTT
CASSPHILIWITDTQYF
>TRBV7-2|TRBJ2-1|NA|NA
TGTGCCAGCAGCTTTCGGAGCTCCTACAATGAGCAGTTCTTC
CASSFRSSYNEQFF
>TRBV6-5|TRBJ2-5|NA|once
TGTGCCAGCAGGACGACTGGGGAGATTGGAGAGACCCAGTACTTC
CASRTTGEIGETQYF
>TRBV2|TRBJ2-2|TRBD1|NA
TGTGCCAGCCAGGGGGCGGGCGGGGAGCTGTTTTTT
CASQGAGGELFF
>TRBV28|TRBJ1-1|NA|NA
TGTGCCAGCATCCTGAACACTGAAGCTTTCTTT
CASILNTEAFF
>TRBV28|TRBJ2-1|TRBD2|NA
TGTGCCAGCAGTTCCCGACTAGCGGGAGTCGTGCATGAGCAGTTCTTC
CASSSRLAGVVHEQFF
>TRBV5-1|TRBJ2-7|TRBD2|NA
TGCGCCAGCAGCCCTCCGACTAGCGGTTCCTACGAGCAGTACTTC
CASSPPTSGSYEQYF
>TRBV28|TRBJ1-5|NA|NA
TGTGCCAGCTGGACCGGGAACCTCTATAGCAATCAGCCCCAGCATTTT
CASWTGNLYSNQPQHF
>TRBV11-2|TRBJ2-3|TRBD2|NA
TGTGCCAGCAGCTTAGCGGGTCGAGCGGGAGCCACAGATACGCAGTATTTT
CASSLAGRAGATDTQYF
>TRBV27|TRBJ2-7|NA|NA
TGTGCCAGCTCCACCTCATACGAGCAGTACTTC
CASSTSYEQYF
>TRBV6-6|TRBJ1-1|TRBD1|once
TGTGCCAGCAGACTCGACAGGGCCGAAGCTTTCTTT
CASRLDRAEAFF
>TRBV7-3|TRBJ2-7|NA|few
TGTGCCAGCAGTCCATCTGGGAGTAGGTACGAGCAGTACTTC
CASSPSGSRYEQYF
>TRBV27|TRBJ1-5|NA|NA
TGTGCCAGCAGACGGGGGTCCGGAGCCAATCAGCCCCAGCATTTT
CASRRGSGANQPQHF
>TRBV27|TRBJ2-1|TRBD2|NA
TGTGCCAGCAGTCGCCTTTCCGGGACTAGCGTTGACAATGAGCAGTTCTTC
CASSRLSGTSVDNEQFF
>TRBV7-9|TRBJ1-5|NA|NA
TGTGCCAGCAGCCTGGAGACAGAAAATCAGCCCCAGCATTTT
CASSLETENQPQHF
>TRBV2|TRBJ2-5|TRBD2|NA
TGTGCCAGCAGAGAGCGGGAGGGTCAAGAGACCCAGTACTTC
CASREREGQETQYF
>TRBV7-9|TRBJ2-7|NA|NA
TGTGCCAGCAGTGACACGGGACGGACCTACGAGCAGTACTTC
CASSDTGRTYEQYF
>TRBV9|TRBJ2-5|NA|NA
TGTGCCAGCAGCGTAGGAGCCAGCAATCAAGAGACCCAGTACTTC
CASSVGASNQETQYF
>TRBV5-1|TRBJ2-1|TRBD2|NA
TGCGCCAGCAGCGCGACTAGCGGGAGCTACAATGAGCAGTTCTTC
CASSATSGSYNEQFF